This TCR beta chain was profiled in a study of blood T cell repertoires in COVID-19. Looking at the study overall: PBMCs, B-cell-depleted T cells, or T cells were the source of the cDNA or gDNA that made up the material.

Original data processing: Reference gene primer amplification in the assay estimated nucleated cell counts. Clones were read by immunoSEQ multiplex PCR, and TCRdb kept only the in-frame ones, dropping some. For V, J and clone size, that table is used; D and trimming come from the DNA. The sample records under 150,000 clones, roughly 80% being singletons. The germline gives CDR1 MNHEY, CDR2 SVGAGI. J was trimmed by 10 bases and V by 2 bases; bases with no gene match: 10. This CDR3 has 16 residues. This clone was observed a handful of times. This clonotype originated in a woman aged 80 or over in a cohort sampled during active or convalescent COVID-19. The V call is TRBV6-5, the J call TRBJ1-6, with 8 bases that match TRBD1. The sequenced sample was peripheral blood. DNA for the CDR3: TGTGCCAGCAGTTACCATTGGACAGGGATGGGATCACCCCTCCACTTT. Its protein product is CASSYHWTGMGSPLHF.